Presented here are 18 T cell receptor beta chains from one specimen sequenced in a study of blood T cell repertoires in COVID-19. Repertoires were generated with immunoSEQ multiplex PCR, while TCRdb's copy carries only in-frame clones and drops some. The data hold about 270,000 clones, with about 89% observed a single time. The material sequenced was peripheral blood. The origin of the receptors is a man aged 40-50 years who had recovered from COVID-19.

The chain is built from TRBV6-1 and TRBJ2-7, with TRBD1 matching 7 bases. From germline, CDR1 is MNHNS and CDR2 SASEGT. The CDR3 consists of 16 residues. After removal of 4 bases from V and 1 base from J, the junction contained 10 bases not matched to a gene. CDR3 loop: CASSAPNRGISYEQYF. CDR3 bases: TGTGCCAGCAGTGCTCCTAACAGGGGAATTTCCTACGAGCAGTACTTC.

V gene TRBV7-2 combines with J gene TRBJ2-2; 8 nucleotides agree with TRBD2. The J segment lost 2 bases and the V segment lost 5 bases, leaving 16 bases of the junction unmatched. This CDR3 has 19 residues. Germline assignment: CDR1 SGHTA and CDR2 FQGNSA. DNA for the CDR3: TGTGCCAGCAGCGGGATGGGAGTTAGCGGGGCCATAAACACCGGGGAGCTGTTTTTT. Translating gives CASSGMGVSGAINTGELFF.

V gene TRBV5-4 combines with J gene TRBJ2-1; 11 nucleotides agree with TRBD2. The junction had 8 bases not matched to a gene; V was cut back by 3 bases and J by 9 bases. The CDR3 extends over 15 amino acids. CDR1 SGHNT and CDR2 YYREEE come from the germline V gene (reference sequence). The CDR3 loop is CASSSASGGLSEQFF. The CDR3 DNA is TGTGCCAGCAGCTCGGCTAGCGGGGGGCTAAGTGAGCAGTTCTTC.

This clone has a handful of counts. The rearrangement joins TRBV6-5 to TRBJ1-3; D is uncertain. In germline, CDR1 is MNHEY, CDR2 SVGAGI. Trimming left V 5 bases short and J 4 bases short, with 15 bases between. The CDR3 is 15 amino acids. The CDR3 sequence: CASSPDLWLGNTIYF. CDR3 in DNA: TGTGCCAGCAGTCCTGACTTGTGGCTGGGAAACACCATATATTTT.

The chain joins TRBV2 to TRBJ2-1, with D perhaps TRBD2 (5 bases). Germline V gene sequence: CDR1 SNHLY, CDR2 FYNNEI. Trimming removed 2 bases from V and 6 bases from J, with 11 bases in between. CDR3 length: 14 amino acids. CDR3 loop: CASSENRTPNEQFF. The CDR3 nucleotides read TGTGCCAGCAGTGAAAATAGGACTCCCAATGAGCAGTTCTTC.

J is TRBJ2-7 and V is TRBV18, with TRBD2 matching over 9 bases. This CDR3 has 15 amino acids. The germline CDR1 and CDR2 sequences are KGHSH and LQKENI. The trim removed 1 base at V and 5 bases at J, leaving 6 bases unmatched. The DNA of the CDR3 is TGTGCCAGCTCACCACTCCCCCTAGCGGGGCACGAGCAGTACTTC. It codes for CASSPLPLAGHEQYF.

The rearrangement links TRBV5-6 to TRBJ2-3; D is uncertain. Germline CDR1 is SGHDT and CDR2 is YYEEEE. Deletions cut 0 bases from V and 7 bases from J, with 3 bases between. The CDR3 covers 11 residues. The chain's CDR3 is CASSLEHTQYF. The CDR3 nucleotides are TGTGCCAGCAGCTTGGAGCATACGCAGTATTTT.

With regard to this clone: The same CDR3 arises from other DNA sequences in this sample as well. The V gene is TRBV7-3, the J gene TRBJ2-1; 10 bases line up with TRBD2. Germline CDR1 and CDR2: SGHTA and FQGTGA. The CDR3 sequence is 14 residues long. V dropped 1 base and J dropped 15; count of bases not matched to a gene: 9. CDR3 nucleotide sequence: TGTGCCAGCAGCTTAAGGGGTAGCGGGGGGTTGACGTTCTTC. Translation: CASSLRGSGGLTFF.

The chain uses TRBV9 and TRBJ2-3, with a weak D call TRBD2 (6 bases). In germline, CDR1 is SGDLS, CDR2 YYNGEE. With 3 bases removed from V and 4 bases from J, the gap between germline ends came to 15 bases. This CDR3 is built from 15 residues. The CDR3 DNA reads TGTGCCAGCAGCGCGGAGGGACGGGGCGCAGATACGCAGTATTTT. It translates to CASSAEGRGADTQYF.

The rearrangement links TRBV14 to TRBJ2-7, with a weak D call TRBD1 (6 bases). Germline-derived CDR1 and CDR2 are SGHDN and FVKESK. V lost 6 bases, J lost 4 bases, and 16 bases lay in between. The CDR3 is 14 residues long. The CDR3 here is CASRPTDSPYEQYF. The CDR3, as DNA: TGTGCCAGCAGGCCCACGGACAGCCCATACGAGCAGTACTTC.

The rearrangement uses TRBV5-4 and TRBJ2-7; perhaps TRBD2 as D (5 bases). Germline-derived CDR1 and CDR2 are SGHNT and YYREEE (reference sequence). This CDR3 has 15 residues. The germline V and J ends were trimmed by 1 base and 3 bases, with 14 bases remaining between them. This CDR3 is CASSLRREYFYEQYF. The CDR3 DNA is TGTGCCAGCAGCTTGCGTCGGGAATACTTCTACGAGCAGTACTTC.

V gene TRBV29-1 combines with J gene TRBJ2-2; weak D call: TRBD2 (5 bases). CDR1 and CDR2 from the germline V gene are SQVTM and ANQGSEA. V dropped 1 base and J dropped 4 bases, with 16 bases sitting between them. This CDR3 is 16 amino acids long. The CDR3, as DNA: TGCAGCGTTGAAGTACGATCGCGGACTGGCACCGGGGAGCTGTTTTTT. This codes for CSVEVRSRTGTGELFF.

The chain couples TRBV7-2 to TRBJ2-5; 7 bases map to TRBD2. The CDR3 consists of 15 residues. Germline values: CDR1 SGHTA, CDR2 FQGNSA. Unmatched junction bases numbered 6, after V lost 0 bases and J lost 5 bases. The CDR3 nucleotides are TGTGCCAGCAGCTTAGCTAGCGGGCCCTATGAGACCCAGTACTTC. Amino acids: CASSLASGPYETQYF.

V gene TRBV19 combines with J gene TRBJ1-2; D possibly corresponds to TRBD1 (6 bases). This CDR3 contains 15 residues. Per the germline V gene, CDR1 is LNHDA and CDR2 is SQIVND (reference sequence). V lost 4 bases, J lost 4 bases, and 16 bases lay in between. The CDR3 region is CASSTRQERSYGYTF. CDR3 sequence (DNA): TGTGCCAGTAGTACAAGACAGGAAAGGAGCTATGGCTACACCTTC.

This chain links TRBV7-2 with TRBJ2-3, with D perhaps TRBD2 (6 bases). This CDR3 is built from 15 residues. Germline CDR1 is SGHTA and CDR2 is FQGNSA. The V end was cut by 5 bases, the J end by 0 bases, with 12 bases between. The CDR3 loop is CASSRGDFSTDTQYF. In DNA, the CDR3 is TGTGCCAGCAGCCGCGGGGACTTTAGCACAGATACGCAGTATTTT.

The rearrangement links TRBV10-3 to TRBJ2-3; 7 positions agree with TRBD2. This CDR3 contains 14 residues. CDR1 is ENHRY, CDR2 SYGVKD, per germline. The V segment lost 2 bases and the J segment 7 bases; nucleotides outside the gene matches: 6. The DNA for the CDR3 is TGTGCCATCAGTGAGCCTGGGACTATCAATACGCAGTATTTT. Its protein is CAISEPGTINTQYF.

The V call is TRBV5-4, the J call TRBJ1-2; D is uncertain. The V end lost 1 base, the J end lost 3 bases, and 7 bases lay between the germline ends. CDR1 and CDR2 (germline): SGHNT, YYREEE (reference sequence). This CDR3 spans 13 amino acids. DNA for the CDR3: TGTGCCAGCAGCTTGCAGGATCACTATGGCTACACCTTC. Translation gives CASSLQDHYGYTF.

The chain joins TRBV7-9 to TRBJ2-1; 7 bases match TRBD1. This CDR3 is built from 16 residues. Losses at the gene ends were 3 bases for V and 10 bases for J; bases not matched to a gene: 15. Germline assignment: CDR1 SEHNR and CDR2 FQNEAQ (reference sequence). The CDR3 DNA reads as TGTGCCAGCAGCTTTAATCAGGGGGTCCCTATTGACGAGCAGTTCTTC. Its translation: CASSFNQGVPIDEQFF.